This T cell receptor beta chain stems from a study of STAT5B mutations in CD4+ large granular lymphocyte leukemia. Study outcomes and limitations: The CD4+ versus CD8+ T-LGLL clonality difference may reflect limited sample size. Top patient clones used TRBV06 genes more often: 8/27 versus 2/35 in controls.

This was a survey-level run. TCRdb's table, derived via immunoSEQ multiplex PCR, lists solely in-frame clones and lacks some. The repertoire holds about 48,000 clones, with 55% to 75% as singletons. For this clone: The antigen remains unidentified.

Germline V gene sequence: CDR1 LNHDA, CDR2 SQIVND (reference sequence). This CDR3 contains 16 residues. V lost 4 bases and J lost 0; bases outside the gene matches: 6. The TCR comes from a human donor in good health. Sample: CD4+ T cells from blood buffy coats. The V and J genes are TRBV19 and TRBJ2-1, with 7 bases that match TRBD1. The CDR3 sequence is CASSTGTGDSYNEQFF. CDR3 coding DNA: TGTGCCAGTAGTACCGGAACAGGGGACTCCTACAATGAGCAGTTCTTC.